These T cell receptor beta chains were read from a single sample in a study of cytomegalovirus exposure and HLA in healthy donors. The protocol was immunoSEQ multiplex PCR, while the TCRdb copy is restricted to in-frame clones and leaves out a portion. The table records some 190,000 clones, roughly 77% of them present only once. The sequencing input was PBMCs. These receptors originate from a woman in her 30s in good health and CMV-seropositive. Both conserved end residues are part of each CDR3. The D gene is left open where the match is weak.

d_call j_call v_call cdr3_aa
TRBD1 TRBJ2-5 TRBV11-3 CASSHGGRQGETQYF
- TRBJ1-5 TRBV28 CASSLPRASNQPQHF
- TRBJ1-6 TRBV7-2 CASSLALVGVSPLHF
TRBD1 TRBJ2-5 TRBV7-9 CASSREATTGQETQYF
- TRBJ2-3 TRBV28 CASSFGGAGTDTQYF
- TRBJ1-4 TRBV5-1 CASSPGGAWEKLFF
TRBD1 TRBJ2-5 TRBV6-1 CASSFRDREGETQYF
TRBD1 TRBJ2-5 TRBV19 CASSLRDSRAQETQYF
TRBD1 TRBJ2-1 TRBV7-8 CASSLTGGQGLSSYNEQFF
- TRBJ2-2 TRBV30 CASPRRVNTGELFF
- TRBJ1-1 TRBV5-1 CASSLGVGNTEAFF
- TRBJ1-1 TRBV2 CASSDGLTEAFF
TRBD1 TRBJ1-5 TRBV4-1 CASSQERGTGFHSNQPQHF
TRBD1 TRBJ2-2 TRBV9 CASSEPRQGSTGELFF
- TRBJ1-3 TRBV4-3 CASSQDWGEGNTIYF
- TRBJ2-7 TRBV5-6 CASNRGGGPAEQYF
- TRBJ2-7 TRBV7-8 CASRESGIYEQYF
- TRBJ2-1 TRBV7-2 CASSAGGQPYNEQFF
TRBD2 TRBJ2-3 TRBV7-2 CASVLAGGTDTQYF
TRBD1 TRBJ1-2 TRBV29-1 CSVTRDRVLFEGHTF
- TRBJ2-7 TRBV27 CASMGASYEQYF
TRBD1 TRBJ2-1 TRBV10-3 CAHSPGGVGNEQFF
- TRBJ2-7 TRBV28 CASSFGHGYEQYF
- TRBJ2-2 TRBV5-4 CASSLEAPMMTGELFF
TRBD2 - TRBV11-3 CASSFGGDYEQYF
- TRBJ1-5 TRBV28 CASSLSGGEQPQHF
- TRBJ2-5 TRBV28 CASSLERQGETQYF
- TRBJ2-3 TRBV15 CATSRDPRGFSTDTQYF
- TRBJ2-7 TRBV20-1 CSVTGTYEQYF
- TRBJ1-5 TRBV5-8 CASSFRGSNQPQHF
- TRBJ2-7 TRBV19 CASSYQVVF
- TRBJ2-3 TRBV5-4 CASSPSTDTQYF
TRBD1 TRBJ1-2 TRBV9 CASTGQGKYGYTF
TRBD2 TRBJ2-4 TRBV19 CASSRLAGSDIQYF
TRBD2 TRBJ2-3 TRBV18 CASSPGLGVDTQYF
- TRBJ2-4 TRBV29-1 CSVETGNIQYF
TRBD2 TRBJ2-5 TRBV7-7 CASSRAGEGETQYF
- TRBJ1-2 TRBV28 CASSPRFNYGYTF
- TRBJ2-4 TRBV29-1 CSVEGEGTRNF
- TRBJ2-5 TRBV7-2 CASSLEPVGGETQYF
TRBD1 TRBJ1-2 TRBV19 CASSPSDRDGYTF
- TRBJ2-3 TRBV6-1 CATLVGSTDTQYF
TRBD1 TRBJ2-2 TRBV11-3 CASSLTGTGNGELFF
TRBD2 TRBJ2-1 TRBV5-8 CASSPGTSGGSYNEQFF
TRBD2 TRBJ2-7 TRBV5-5 CASSPGAGTSRTGYEQYF
TRBD2 TRBJ2-1 TRBV9 CASSVTLAGSYNEQFF